This TCR beta chain was obtained from a study of shared clonotypes between healthy human individuals. Trimming took off 8 bases at V and 10 bases at J, with 18 bases between the two ends. Germline CDR1 reads MNHNS; CDR2 reads SASEGT. This CDR3 comprises 14 residues. All donors qualified as healthy HIV-negative adults and had experienced no recent acute infections or vaccinations. Unsorted PBMC samples were amplified in replicate PCRs containing about 0.3 ug DNA, roughly 30,000 T cell genomes. Original data processing: From ImmunoSEQ came sequences covering only the junction and carrying no quality scores, so filtering differed. Libraries were prepared by immunoSEQ multiplex PCR; TCRdb keeps only in-frame clonotypes and omits some of them. That table gives V, J and clone size, and the DNA gave D and trimming. The data hold 400,000 to 500,000 clones, with around 78% observed a single time.

This sequence joins TRBV6-1 and TRBJ1-6, with TRBD1 as a possible D gene (5 bases). This TCR was recovered from a woman in her 40s in good health. Some clones in this sample may be carry-over from other donors' samples. Sequenced sample: PBMCs. The CDR3 spells CASEKGEAVSPLHF. The CDR3, as DNA: TGTGCCAGCGAGAAAGGGGAGGCCGTCTCACCCCTCCACTTT.